The T cell receptor (beta chain) under discussion was sequenced for a study of control samples from healthy donors and cancer patients. Some clones are missing from TCRdb's copy, which holds only in-frame ones; the method was immunoSEQ multiplex PCR. The data contain about 170,000 clones, 85% to 90% of them singletons. CDR1 and CDR2 from the germline V gene are LNHDA and SQIVND (reference sequence). This CDR3 region has 15 residues. V was pared by 5 bases and J by 2 bases, with 6 bases of the junction left unmatched. This TCR came from a man aged 25 to 40 in good health. Sequenced input: blood. The chain links TRBV19 to TRBJ1-1, with 9 nucleotides matching TRBD1. The CDR3 sequence: CASSDPGQGNTEAFF. The CDR3 DNA reads as TGTGCCAGTAGTGATCCGGGACAGGGAAACACTGAAGCTTTCTTT.